This TCR beta chain is drawn from a study of cytomegalovirus exposure and HLA in healthy donors. The CDR3 sequence is 15 residues long. The germline V gene encodes CDR1 MDHEN and CDR2 SYDVKM. Trimming shortened V by 4 bases and J by 2 bases, and 13 bases separated the two germline ends. This clone was detected a few times. Its antigen is unidentified. The study, taken as a whole, reports: In a later analysis, a genetic analysis reported fewer productive-TCR N-insertions in an Asian-associated ancestry cluster than the cohort average.

Vbeta (60) and Jbeta (13) primers were used in the PCR. Data came from immunoSEQ multiplex PCR; TCRdb stores just in-frame clones and leaves some out. The repertoire includes fewer than 250,000 clones, 80% to 90% of them detected once, and 1.5% to 2% sits in the top ten. The chain uses TRBV28 and TRBJ2-3, with D unclear. This TCR derives from a middle-aged man in good health and CMV-seropositive. The material sequenced was PBMCs. The CDR3 loop is CASSSPPAVTDTQYF. The CDR3 DNA reads as TGTGCCAGCAGTTCCCCCCCCGCGGTCACAGATACGCAGTATTTT.